This TCR beta chain derives from a study of siplizumab effects on memory and regulatory T cells (dated by TCRdb to the late 2010s). Regarding the research as a whole: The effect of the anti-CD2 antibody siplizumab on alloreactive T-cell subsets was examined in allogeneic mixed lymphocyte reactions constructed from human PBMCs. Results the study describes overall, beyond this receptor: Among mappable alloreactive CD4+ clones, an average Treg-derived fraction of over 60% was observed with siplizumab, compared with roughly 28% in control reactions. Unstimulated naive T cells appeared to be more diverse than memory T cells, and naive cells seemed to make a substantial contribution to the alloresponse. Whether proliferating Tregs from siplizumab cultures were suppressive was not functionally confirmed. Siplizumab significantly lowered the cumulative frequency of alloreactive sequences that could be traced to unstimulated CD4+ memory T cells. Because sequences below about 10^-5 frequency were poorly captured, only a minor fraction of alloreactive clones could be mapped to unstimulated subsets. For roughly 80-95% of proliferating CD4+ or CD8+ clones, no naive or memory phenotype could be assigned.

The germline V gene yields MDHEN for CDR1 and SYDVKM for CDR2. V is shortened by 6 bases, J by 0 bases, and the region joining them spans 8 bases. The CDR3 has 13 amino acids, counting the end cysteine and phenylalanine. Just the 39-base CDR3 DNA is kept, in frame starting at base 1. TCRbeta CDR3 sequencing was performed on sorted unstimulated T cells and on proliferating T cells recovered from mixed lymphocyte reactions. Fresh whole blood from some eleven HLA-typed healthy donors was used to isolate PBMCs. In the case of this clone: What antigen it recognizes has not been identified. Base qualities are missing; no much larger clone stands one base away.

The library was obtained by the immunoSEQ multiplex PCR assay. Approximately 100,000 TCR templates per sample were assayed on the deep sequencing platform. Genomic DNA extracted from sorted T cells was used for TCRbeta CDR3 sequencing. In the source study's methods: The R programming language was used for the clonal analysis of the TCRbeta CDR3 data. Alloreactive CD4+ and CD8+ clones were defined by comparing unstimulated samples with post-reaction CFSE-low samples. Alloreactive CD4+ clones were assigned to regulatory or non-regulatory origin by matching sequences to sorted unstimulated Treg and non-Treg repertoires. TCRdb stores this immuneACCESS table with in-frame sequences only. Part of the clones is absent; in the studies checked, under half of the shortfall reflects unresolved V genes, and no reason is known for the rest. V and J calls and clone size are copied from that table; D and trimming were computed from the DNA. The sample profile shows over 100,000 clones; about 93% of them were found once. 0.85% to 1.3% of the sample goes to the ten largest clones.

The receptor's source is a human donor in good health. Sequenced: CD4+ T cells sorted from blood. The V and J genes are TRBV28 and TRBJ1-1; 6 matching bases give a weak D call of TRBD1. The CDR3 is CASRQGLNTEAFF. Here is the DNA: TGTGCCAGCAGACAGGGCTTGAACACTGAAGCTTTCTTT.